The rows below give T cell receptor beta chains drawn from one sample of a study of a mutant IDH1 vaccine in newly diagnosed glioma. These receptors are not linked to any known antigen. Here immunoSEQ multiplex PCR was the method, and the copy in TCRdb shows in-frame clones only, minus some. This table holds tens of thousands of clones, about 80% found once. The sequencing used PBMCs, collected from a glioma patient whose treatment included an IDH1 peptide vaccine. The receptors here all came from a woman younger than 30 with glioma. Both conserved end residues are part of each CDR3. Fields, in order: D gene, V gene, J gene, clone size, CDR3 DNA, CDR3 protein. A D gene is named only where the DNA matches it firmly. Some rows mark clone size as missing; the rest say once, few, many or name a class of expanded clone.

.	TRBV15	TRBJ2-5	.	TGTGCCACCAGCAGACTTGGAGGAGCAGGTGCAAGAGAGACCCAGTACTTC	CATSRLGGAGARETQYF
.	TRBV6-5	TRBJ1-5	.	TGTGCCAGCAGCGCTACAGGGTTTCAGCCCCAGCATTTT	CASSATGFQPQHF
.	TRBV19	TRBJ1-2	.	TGTGCCAGTAGTACAATAGGAGGGTATCGCCTCTCTGATGGCTACACCTTC	CASSTIGGYRLSDGYTF
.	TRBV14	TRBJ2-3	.	TGTGCCAGCAGCCAGGGGGACCTGAGGGGAGATACGCAGTATTTT	CASSQGDLRGDTQYF
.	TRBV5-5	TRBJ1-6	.	TGTGCCAGCAGCTCGGACGGGGCTTCACCCCTCCACTTT	CASSSDGASPLHF
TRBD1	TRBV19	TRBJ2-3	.	TGTGCCAGTAGTGTTTACAGGGGGCGTGAAGATACGCAGTATTTT	CASSVYRGREDTQYF
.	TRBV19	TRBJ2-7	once	TGTGCCAGTAGTATGGGCCCGACAGGACCGGGGGGCGAGCAGTACTTC	CASSMGPTGPGGEQYF
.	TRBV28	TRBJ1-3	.	TGTGCCAGCAGTGCGACAGGCCTCGGCTCTGGAAACACCATATATTTT	CASSATGLGSGNTIYF
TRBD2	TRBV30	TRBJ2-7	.	TGTGCCTGGAGTGTGGCTAGCGGCTCCTACGAGCAGTACTTC	CAWSVASGSYEQYF
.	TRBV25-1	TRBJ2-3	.	TGTGCCAGCAGTAGGACTGGCACAGATACGCAGTATTTT	CASSRTGTDTQYF
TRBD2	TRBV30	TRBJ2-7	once	TGTGCCTGGAGTGGGGGAGGGACTTCCTACGAGCAGTACTTC	CAWSGGGTSYEQYF
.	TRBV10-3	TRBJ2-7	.	TGTGCCATCAGTTACGAACCTAGCGCCTACGAGCAGTACTTC	CAISYEPSAYEQYF
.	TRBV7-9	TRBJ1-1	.	TGTGCCAGCAGTCCCGGACCCTATGAAGCTTTCTTT	CASSPGPYEAFF
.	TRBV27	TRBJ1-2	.	TGTGCCAGCAGAACAGACAGAGCCCGGAGCTACACCTTC	CASRTDRARSYTF
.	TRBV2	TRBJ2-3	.	TGTGCCAGCAGTGTTTACCCCGTGACGGTGGATACGCAGTATTTT	CASSVYPVTVDTQYF
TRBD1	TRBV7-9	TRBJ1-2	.	TGTGCCAGCAGCTTAGATTGGGACAGGGGGTTTTTCGGCTATGGCTACACCTTC	CASSLDWDRGFFGYGYTF
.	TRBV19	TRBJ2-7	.	TGTGCCAGTAGTACGAAACAGGGAGGCGAGCAGTACTTC	CASSTKQGGEQYF
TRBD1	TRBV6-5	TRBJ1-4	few	TGTGCCAGCAGTATTGACAGGGGGAGACTGTTTTTT	CASSIDRGRLFF
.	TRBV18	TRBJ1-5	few	TGTGCCAGCTCACCACCAGGGGGGACTGGGCAGCCCCAGCATTTT	CASSPPGGTGQPQHF
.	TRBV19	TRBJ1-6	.	TGTGCCAGTAATTTAGGAGAAGGGTCACCCCTCCACTTT	CASNLGEGSPLHF
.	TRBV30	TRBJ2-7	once	TGTGCATTTAGGCACTCCTACGAGCAGTACTTC	CAFRHSYEQYF
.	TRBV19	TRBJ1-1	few	TGTGCCAGTACCCACGAGGACAGTTTCCCTGGGGGGACTGAAGCTTTCTTT	CASTHEDSFPGGTEAFF
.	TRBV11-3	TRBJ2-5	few	TGTGCCAGCAGCGCGGGGAACAGGGTTCGCCAAGAGACCCAGTACTTC	CASSAGNRVRQETQYF
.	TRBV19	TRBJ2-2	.	TGTGCCAGTAGTTGGGGAACAGGCACCGGGGAGCTGTTTTTT	CASSWGTGTGELFF
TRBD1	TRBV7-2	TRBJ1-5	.	TGTGCCAGCAGCCTGGACAGGGGCACTTATAGCAATCAGCCCCAGCATTTT	CASSLDRGTYSNQPQHF
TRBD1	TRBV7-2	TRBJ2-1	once	TGTGCCAGCAGCTTCCCGAGAACGACAGGGGCGTACAATGAGCAGTTCTTC	CASSFPRTTGAYNEQFF
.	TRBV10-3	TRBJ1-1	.	TGTGCCATCAGAATCGACCAGGGATCGAACACTGAAGCTTTCTTT	CAIRIDQGSNTEAFF
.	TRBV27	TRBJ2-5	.	TGTGCCAGCAGTTTCTCGCTAGCTGAGACCCAGTACTTC	CASSFSLAETQYF
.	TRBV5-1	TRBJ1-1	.	TGCGCCAGCAGCAGGGAGATGAACACTGAAGCTTTCTTT	CASSREMNTEAFF
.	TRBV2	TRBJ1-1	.	TGTGCCAGCAGTGAAATGAACACTGAAGCTTTCTTT	CASSEMNTEAFF
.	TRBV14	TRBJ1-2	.	TGTGCCAGCAGCCAAGCGAACAGGCTGAACTATGGCTACACCTTC	CASSQANRLNYGYTF
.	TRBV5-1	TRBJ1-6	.	TGCGCCAGCAGCTTGGGGCAGGATAATTCACCCCTCCACTTT	CASSLGQDNSPLHF
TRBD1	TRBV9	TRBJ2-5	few	TGTGCCAGCAGCGTAGACGGGACAGGGGGCCCGGAGACCCAGTACTTC	CASSVDGTGGPETQYF
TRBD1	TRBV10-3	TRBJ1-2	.	TGTGCCATCAGTGGGGGGACAGGCAACTATGGCTACACCTTC	CAISGGTGNYGYTF
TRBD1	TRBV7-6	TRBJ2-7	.	TGTGCCAGCAGCTGGGGACAGGACTACGAGCAGTACTTC	CASSWGQDYEQYF
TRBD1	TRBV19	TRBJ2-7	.	TGTGCCAGTAGTAGAGGGGGCTCTTACGAGCAGTACTTC	CASSRGGSYEQYF
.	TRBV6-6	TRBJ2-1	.	TGTGCCAGCAGACGATCTTCCTCCTCCGACAATGAGCAGTTCTTC	CASRRSSSSDNEQFF
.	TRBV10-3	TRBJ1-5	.	TGTGCCATCAGTGGACAGGATGAGCCCCAGCATTTT	CAISGQDEPQHF
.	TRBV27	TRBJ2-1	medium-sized	TGTGCCAGCAGTTTAGGTGGGAGGCATGTTTTCTTC	CASSLGGRHVFF
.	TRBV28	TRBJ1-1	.	TGTGCCAGCAAAACCCTGGGGACTGAAGCTTTCTTT	CASKTLGTEAFF
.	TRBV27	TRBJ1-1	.	TGTGCCACCAGAATTGGCAGACACACTGAAGCTTTCTTT	CATRIGRHTEAFF
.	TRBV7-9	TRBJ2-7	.	TGTGCCAGCAGCTTAGACCCAGCTCCCTACGAGCAGTACTTC	CASSLDPAPYEQYF
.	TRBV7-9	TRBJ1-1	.	TGTGCCAGCAGCCCCGACAGTACTGAAGCTTTCTTT	CASSPDSTEAFF
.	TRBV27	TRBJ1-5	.	TGTGCCAGCAGTTCGACGAGGGCAAATCAGCCCCAGCATTTT	CASSSTRANQPQHF
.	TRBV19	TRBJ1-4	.	TGTGCCACCGGGGGGACGGTTGAAAAACTGTTTTTT	CATGGTVEKLFF
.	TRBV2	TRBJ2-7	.	TGTGCCACCTCGTCTAGGGCCAACTACGAGCAGTACTTC	CATSSRANYEQYF
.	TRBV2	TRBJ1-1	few	TGTGCCAGCAGGGGGCAGGGGCACACTGAAGCTTTCTTT	CASRGQGHTEAFF